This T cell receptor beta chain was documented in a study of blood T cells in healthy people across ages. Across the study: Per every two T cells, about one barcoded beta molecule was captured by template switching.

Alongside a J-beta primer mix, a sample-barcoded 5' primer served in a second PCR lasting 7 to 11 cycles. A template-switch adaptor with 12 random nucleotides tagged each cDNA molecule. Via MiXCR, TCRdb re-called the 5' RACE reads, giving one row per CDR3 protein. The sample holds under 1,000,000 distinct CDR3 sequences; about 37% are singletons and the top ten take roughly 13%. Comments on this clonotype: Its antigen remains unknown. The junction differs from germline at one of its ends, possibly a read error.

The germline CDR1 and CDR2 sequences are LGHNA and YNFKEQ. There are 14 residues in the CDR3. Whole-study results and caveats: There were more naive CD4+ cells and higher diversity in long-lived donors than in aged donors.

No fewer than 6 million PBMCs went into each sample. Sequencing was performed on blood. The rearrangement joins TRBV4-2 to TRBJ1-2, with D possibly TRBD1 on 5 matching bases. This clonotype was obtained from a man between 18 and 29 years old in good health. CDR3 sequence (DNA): TGTGTCAGCAGCCAAGAGAGGGGACGGTATGGCTACACCTTC. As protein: CVSSQERGRYGYTF.